The clone carrying this TCR beta chain turned up a few times. These data are taken from a study of blood T cells in healthy people across ages. Primers used in a second PCR of roughly 6 to 12 cycles were a sample-barcoded 5' primer and a J-beta primer mix. The authors tagged each cDNA molecule using a template-switch adaptor with 12 random nucleotides. TCRdb re-derived calls from the 5' RACE reads in MiXCR, one entry per CDR3 protein. Of 700,000 or so distinct CDR3 sequences in the sample, 22% were seen once. Germline values: CDR1 MNHEY, CDR2 SMNVEV (reference sequence). V lost 5 bases and J 0 bases, leaving 20 bases between the germline ends. The CDR3 consists of 19 residues.

The receptor was isolated from an older man in good health. The genes are TRBV27 and TRBJ2-6; D possibly uses TRBD1 or TRBD2 (6 bases each). The sample taken for sequencing was blood. CDR3: CASSVRGLTDLSGANVLTF. The CDR3 DNA sequence: TGTGCCAGCAGTGTCAGGGGACTTACTGACCTCTCTGGGGCCAACGTCCTGACTTTC.